This T cell receptor (beta chain) emerged from a study of CD8 T cells in ankylosing spondylitis. This clonotype was found many times. TCRdb processed the 5' RACE reads anew with MiXCR; each CDR3 protein has one entry. The sample consists of around 23,000 distinct CDR3 sequences, about 15% of them appearing once. Trimming left V 3 bases short and J 6 bases short, with 12 bases between. Germline V gene sequence: CDR1 DFQATT, CDR2 SNEGSKA (reference sequence). The CDR3 loop spans 13 amino acids. This sequence was found in a male donor with ankylosing spondylitis or in good health (not recorded which). The specimen was blood. The chain recombines TRBV20-1 with TRBJ2-1, with D unresolved. Here the CDR3 reads CSASGQIRNEQFF. CDR3 DNA: TGCAGTGCTAGTGGTCAGATCCGCAATGAGCAGTTCTTC.